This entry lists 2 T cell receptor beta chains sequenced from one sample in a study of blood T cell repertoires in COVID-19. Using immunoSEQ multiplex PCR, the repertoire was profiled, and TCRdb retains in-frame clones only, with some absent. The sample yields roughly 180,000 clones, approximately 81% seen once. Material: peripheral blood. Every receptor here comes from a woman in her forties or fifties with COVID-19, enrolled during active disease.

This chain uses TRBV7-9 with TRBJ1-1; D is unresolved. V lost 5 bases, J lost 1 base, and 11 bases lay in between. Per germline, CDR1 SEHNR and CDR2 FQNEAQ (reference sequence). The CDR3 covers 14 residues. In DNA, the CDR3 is TGTGCCAGCAGCGCGGACTTTGGGAACACTGAAGCTTTCTTT. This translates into CASSADFGNTEAFF.

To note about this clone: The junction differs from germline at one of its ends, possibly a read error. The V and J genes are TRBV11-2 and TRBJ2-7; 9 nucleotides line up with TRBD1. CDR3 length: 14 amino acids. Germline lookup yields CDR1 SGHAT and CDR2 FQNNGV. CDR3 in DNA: TGTGCCAGCAGCGTAGACAGGGGGGCCTACGAGCAGTACTTC. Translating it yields CASSVDRGAYEQYF.